These 8 T cell receptor beta chains were sequenced from one sample in a study of blood T cell repertoires in COVID-19. The protocol was immunoSEQ multiplex PCR, while the TCRdb copy is restricted to in-frame clones and leaves out a portion. The repertoire holds some 68,000 clones, with 87% as singletons. The sample consisted of peripheral blood. The source is a woman in her forties or fifties with COVID-19, enrolled during active disease.

The V call is TRBV18, the J call TRBJ1-4; possibly TRBD1 for D (6 bases). The CDR3 is 15 amino acids. Germline CDR1 is KGHSH and CDR2 is LQKENI. The V and J ends lost 2 bases and 8 bases respectively, with 15 bases between them. CDR3 DNA sequence: TGTGCCAGCTCACCAACAGGGTGGATCGGAGAAAAACTGTTTTTT. Encoded protein: CASSPTGWIGEKLFF.

This clone was seen a handful of times. This rearrangement joins TRBV5-6 to TRBJ1-4, with 8 bases aligning to TRBD1. CDR1 is SGHDT, CDR2 YYEEEE, per germline. CDR3 length: 15 amino acids. V shed 6 bases and J 8 bases; nucleotides not matched to a gene: 12. The CDR3 nucleotides are TGTGCCAGCACCCGTCGCCAGGGGGCTGGGGAAAAACTGTTTTTT. Its translation is CASTRRQGAGEKLFF.

V gene TRBV28 combines with J gene TRBJ1-1, with a possible D match to TRBD1 (5 bases). V was shortened by 3 bases and J by 9 bases, with 8 bases between the two germline ends. The CDR3 is 11 amino acids. Germline values: CDR1 MDHEN, CDR2 SYDVKM. The CDR3 DNA reads as TGTGCCAGCAGTTTTAAGGGGCAAGCTTTCTTT. Protein product: CASSFKGQAFF. The whole variable domain, remainder taken from reference TRBV28 and TRBJ1-1, is DVKVTQSSRYLVKRTGEKVFLECVQDMDHENMFWYRQDPGLGLRLIYFSYDVKMKEKGDIPEGYSVSREKKERFSLILESASTNQTSMYLCASSFKGQAFFGQGTRLTVV.

About this clone: A much larger clone sits a single nucleotide away, making a read error possible. In the same sample, other DNA sequences code for this CDR3. This chain connects TRBV7-6 to TRBJ1-1, with D uncertain. The CDR3 runs 12 residues. V lost 2 bases and J 5 bases, leaving 6 bases between the germline ends. The V gene's germline CDR1 is SGHVS and CDR2 FNYEAQ. The CDR3 bases are TGTGCCAGCAGCTTAACGGGAACTGAAGCTTTCTTT. Amino acids: CASSLTGTEAFF.

This clone was found once. The CDR3 DNA reads TGTGCCAGCAGGCGCGGGAGTTGGGACGCTTTCTTT. Translated, it gives CASRRGSWDAFF. This chain links TRBV7-9 with TRBJ1-1, with a tentative D call TRBD1 (5 bases). The length of the CDR3 is 12 residues. V gave up 6 bases and J gave up 11 bases, with 16 bases separating them. CDR1 SEHNR and CDR2 FQNEAQ come from the germline V gene (reference sequence).

The V and J genes are TRBV5-4 and TRBJ2-1; maybe TRBD2 (7 bases). The CDR3 has 16 residues. Germline V CDR1 and CDR2: SGHNT, YYREEE (reference sequence). V lost 4 bases and J lost 9, with 23 bases in between. The CDR3 DNA reads TGTGCCAGCAGCGCACGGGGGGCGGTGCTACGGGGTGAGCAGTTCTTC. Amino acids: CASSARGAVLRGEQFF.

The chain combines TRBV28 with TRBJ2-5; 13 positions agree with TRBD2. The junction had 5 bases not matched to a gene; V was cut back by 3 bases and J by 1 base. The CDR3 is made up of 17 amino acids. The V gene's germline CDR1 is MDHEN and CDR2 SYDVKM. CDR3 bases: TGTGCCAGCAGTTTCTACGGGACTAGCGGGATCCAAGAGACCCAGTACTTC. It specifies CASSFYGTSGIQETQYF.

The CDR3 coding sequence is TGTGCCAGCAGCCGGGGGGGACTAGCGGTTAATGGCTACACCTTC. As protein: CASSRGGLAVNGYTF. The rearrangement uses TRBV3-1 (or the pseudogene TRBV3-2) and TRBJ1-2, with D possibly TRBD1 on 5 matching bases. The CDR3 loop spans 15 amino acids. The germline V gene has CDR1 LGHDT and CDR2 YNNKEL (reference sequence). With 4 bases removed from V and 6 bases from J, the gap between germline ends came to 18 bases.